One sample yielded the 9 T cell receptor beta chains listed below, sequenced in a study of T-cell reconstitution after alpha-beta-depleted transplantation in children. A TCRbeta library incorporating unique molecular identifiers was prepared. TCRdb redid the calling of the PCR reads with MiXCR, one entry per CDR3 protein. The table has 5,500 to 7,000 distinct CDR3 sequences, roughly 10% seen once. The sample here was PBMCs, mostly from graft donor cells, taken 180 days after TCRalphabeta/CD19-depleted stem cell transplant. The receptors originated from a child less than two years old who had a stem cell transplant for acute myeloid leukemia, so the T cells may come from the graft donor.

This clonotype was seen many times. The chain uses TRBV5-4 and TRBJ2-7; 7 bases map to TRBD2. Germline loops: CDR1 SGHNT, CDR2 YYREEE (reference sequence). The CDR3 totals 16 residues. V lost 0 bases, J lost 2 bases, and 8 bases stayed unmatched. This chain's CDR3 is CASSLDSGTRTYEQYF. The DNA for the CDR3 is TGTGCCAGCAGCTTGGACAGCGGGACCCGAACCTACGAGCAGTACTTC.

This clonotype is termed medium-sized (0.01 to 0.1%). V is TRBV5-6 and J is TRBJ2-7; D is unclear. Trimming pared 6 bases from V and 7 bases from J, leaving 20 bases between. Germline CDR1 SGHDT, CDR2 YYEEEE. The CDR3 sequence is 14 residues long. CDR3 sequence reads: CASTPSMESGEQYF. The CDR3 DNA is TGTGCCAGCACCCCTTCCATGGAGTCTGGGGAGCAGTACTTC.

This clonotype was seen many times. V gene TRBV20-1 combines with J gene TRBJ2-1; 8 bases match TRBD2. Germline lookup yields CDR1 DFQATT and CDR2 SNEGSKA (reference sequence). The J segment lost 0 bases and the V segment lost 2 bases, leaving 18 bases of the junction unmatched. CDR3 length: 20 residues. The CDR3 loop is CSARQRESPHLMGSYNEQFF. In nucleotides, the CDR3 is TGCAGTGCTAGACAGCGGGAGTCTCCCCATTTAATGGGCTCCTACAATGAGCAGTTCTTC.

This clonotype has ten or more counts. This sequence joins TRBV7-9 and TRBJ2-5; perhaps TRBD2 as D (5 bases). Germline values: CDR1 SEHNR, CDR2 FQNEAQ (reference sequence). V gave up 6 bases and J gave up 5 bases, with 16 bases separating them. This CDR3 is 14 amino acids long. The CDR3 DNA sequence: TGTGCCAGCAGATTACATGAGAGAGGGGAGACCCAGTACTTC. It is translated as CASRLHERGETQYF.

This clonotype was seen many times. This rearrangement joins TRBV11-2 to TRBJ2-1, with D possibly matching TRBD2 (6 bases). Germline lookup yields CDR1 SGHAT and CDR2 FQNNGV. V lost 5 bases and J lost 10, with 12 bases in between. The CDR3 runs to 12 residues. The DNA for the CDR3 is TGTGCCAGCAGCCCGGGGGTGGGGGAGCAGTTCTTC. Amino acids: CASSPGVGEQFF.

This clonotype was detected many times. This chain links TRBV6-2 or TRBV6-3 with TRBJ2-1; 9 positions agree with TRBD2. Per the germline V gene, CDR1 is MNHEY and CDR2 is SVGEGT. CDR3 length equals 14 residues. The ends lost 4 bases at V and 10 bases at J; junction bases unmatched: 8. The CDR3 reads CASSFPGTSREQFF. DNA for the CDR3: TGTGCCAGCAGTTTCCCCGGGACTAGCAGAGAGCAGTTCTTC.

Judged by abundance, this clonotype is medium-sized. This CDR3 is CASSPSTDTQYF. CDR3 sequence (DNA): TGTGCCAGCAGCCCTAGCACAGATACGCAGTATTTT. The chain couples TRBV7-6 to TRBJ2-3; D call uncertain. The V gene's germline CDR1 is SGHVS and CDR2 FNYEAQ. CDR3 size: 12 residues. V was pared by 5 bases and J by 0 bases, with 3 bases between.

This clonotype is classed as medium-sized. The chain couples TRBV12-3 or TRBV12-4 to TRBJ2-1; D is uncertain. The CDR3 spans 13 residues. V was clipped by 8 bases and J by 9 bases, with 17 bases between them. This CDR3 is CASARPKVSEQFF. DNA for the CDR3: TGTGCCAGCGCAAGGCCCAAAGTTAGTGAGCAGTTCTTC.

V is TRBV21-1 and J is TRBJ2-2; TRBD2, as called in the table, went unchecked against the DNA. TRBV21-1 is an annotated pseudogene. The CDR3 runs to 21 residues. Here the CDR3 reads CASSNPAQGLARGPDTGELFF. DNA for the CDR3: TGTGCCAGCAGCAACCCTGCGCAGGGACTAGCGAGAGGGCCCGACACCGGGGAGCTGTTTTTT.